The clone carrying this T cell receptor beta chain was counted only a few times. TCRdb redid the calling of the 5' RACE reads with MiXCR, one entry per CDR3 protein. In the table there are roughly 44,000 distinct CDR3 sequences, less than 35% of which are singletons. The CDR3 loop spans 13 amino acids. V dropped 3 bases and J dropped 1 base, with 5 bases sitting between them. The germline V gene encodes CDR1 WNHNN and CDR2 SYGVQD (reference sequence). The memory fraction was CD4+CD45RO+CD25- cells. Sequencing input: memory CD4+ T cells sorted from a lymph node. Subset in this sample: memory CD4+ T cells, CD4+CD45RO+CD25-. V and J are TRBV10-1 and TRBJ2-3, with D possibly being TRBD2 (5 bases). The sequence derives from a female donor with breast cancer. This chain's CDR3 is CASSDGGTDTQYF. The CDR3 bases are TGCGCCAGCAGTGACGGGGGCACAGATACGCAGTATTTT.